Described below is a single T cell receptor (beta chain) sequence and its context. Its cognate antigen has yet to be identified. Base qualities are not at hand, and no much larger clone is one base apart. The CDR1 and CDR2 encoded by the germline V gene are SGHAT and FQNNGV. The CDR3 runs 14 residues from the cysteine to the phenylalanine. The retained sequence is limited to the CDR3, 42 bases, with the frame set at the first base. V ends up 3 bases short and J 3 bases short, with an unmatched junction base count of 4. Using the deep immunoSEQ assay, multiplex PCR amplified TCR CDR3 regions from genomic DNA. Extracted genomic DNA from each cell subset was spread evenly across all wells of several immunoSEQ 96-well plates, with each plate serving as a replicate. For sorted subsets, roughly 200 ng genomic DNA, equal to 30,000 to 35,000 T cell genomes, was loaded into each replicate PCR. Purified libraries were quantified with a Qubit 3.0 fluorometer, sized on a Bioanalyzer 2100, and re-quantified with the KAPA Library Quantification kit. Every immunoSEQ 96-well plate was sequenced on a separate single-read 150-cycle Illumina NextSeq 550 flow cell. As for the authors' bioinformatics: Because the immunoSEQ output held only junctional sequences and lacked quality scores, the filtering could not match the filtering applied to full-length reads. Sequences were annotated with PyIR, a Python wrapper for IgBLAST v1.9, using IMGT germline references to assign V/J genes and CDR3. Reads with weak V/J assignments (E-value above 1e-6), missing CDR3, stop codons, out-of-frame junctions, or ambiguous translated residues were removed. A V3J clonotype was defined by an identical inferred V gene, J gene, and CDR3 amino acid sequence. Percentage overlap between repertoires was calculated by dividing the number of shared unique clonotypes by the size of the smaller repertoire. Three approaches were used to assess repertoire richness: RTK rarefaction, the Chao1 estimator, and Recon v2.1 estimates of unobserved clonotypes. OLGA was used to compute generation probabilities for all TCRbeta clonotypes that the gDNA method yielded from a few donors. TCRdb holds this immuneACCESS table with in-frame rearrangements only. Some clones are missing; in checked studies, unresolved V genes explain under half, and the rest has no known cause. V and J calls and clone size are copied from that table; D and trimming were computed from the DNA. The sample table contains about 770,000 clones; only one count was recorded for about two thirds of them. The leading ten clones occupy about 1.8% of the sample.

The entry originates in a study of shared clonotypes between healthy human individuals (dated by TCRdb to about 2020). Notes on the research overall: The cohort included three men and two women between 18 and 49 years of age. For each donor, three plates each were used for CD4 naive and CD4 memory, two plates were used for CD8 naive, and one plate was used for CD8 memory. Blood TCR repertoires of five healthy adults were deeply sequenced to estimate repertoire size and the extent of clonotype sharing between individuals. To increase sequencing depth and limit assay-specific biases, TCR repertoire library preparation and sequencing were carried out by different laboratories using diverse techniques. Per donor, leukapheresis produced somewhere between about 0.9 and 9 billion PBMCs. The paper's findings and limits, for the study overall: Rarefaction of sorted-subset datasets indicated incomplete sequencing despite the large sequencing depth. Only blood was sampled, and tissue TCR repertoires likely differ from those in blood. Sharing across several donors was observed for approximately 5% of naive CD4, 3% to 3.5% of naive CD8, 2% to 2.5% of memory CD4, and roughly 0.4% of memory CD8 clonotypes. Estimated clonotype richness was generally larger for naive than for memory subsets. The genetic and exposure-history diversity represented was limited by the small number of donors. Compared with non-shared clonotypes, clonotypes shared by all four sorted-subset donors had higher generation probabilities. Pairwise subsampling indicated that sequencing depth was expected to affect the degree of clonotype sharing among donors.

Healthy HIV-negative adults with no recently reported acute infections or vaccinations were included as donors. Only Caucasian adults living in Nashville, Tennessee, USA were represented among the donors. CD4+ T cells were enriched by magnetic negative selection; naive cells were then positively selected on CD45RA, and the negative fraction formed the memory subset. After blood collection by leukapheresis, PBMCs were isolated using Ficoll-Histopaque density gradient centrifugation and then cryopreserved in the vapor phase of liquid nitrogen. Analytical flow cytometry was used to check the purity and quantity of every magnetically sorted T cell population. From each sorted fraction, genomic DNA was isolated and quantified by UV absorbance on a Nanodrop 2000c.

The source is a woman aged 25 to 39 in good health. The chain is encoded by TRBV11-2 joined to TRBJ2-7; the central 8 bases match TRBD1. The material sequenced was memory CD4+ T cells sorted from blood. Reading the label with the study, this specimen's cell subset or site is: CD45RA-negative fraction. Read as DNA, the sequence is TGTGCCAGCAGCTTTGGACAGGGAAACTACGAGCAGTACTTC. Its protein reads: CASSFGQGNYEQYF.